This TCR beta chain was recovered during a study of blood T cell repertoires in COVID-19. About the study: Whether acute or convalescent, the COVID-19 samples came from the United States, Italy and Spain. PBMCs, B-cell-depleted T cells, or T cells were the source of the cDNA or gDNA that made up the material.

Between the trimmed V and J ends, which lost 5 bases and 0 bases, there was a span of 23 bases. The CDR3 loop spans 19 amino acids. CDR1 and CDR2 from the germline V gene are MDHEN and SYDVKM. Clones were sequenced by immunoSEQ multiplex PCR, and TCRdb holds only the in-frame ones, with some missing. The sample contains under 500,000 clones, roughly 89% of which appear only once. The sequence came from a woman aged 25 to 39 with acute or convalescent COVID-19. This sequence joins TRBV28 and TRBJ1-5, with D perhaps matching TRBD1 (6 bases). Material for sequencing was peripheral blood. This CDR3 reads CASSLHLTGDLYSNQPQHF. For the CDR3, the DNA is TGTGCCAGCAGTCTACACCTGACAGGAGACCTATATAGCAATCAGCCCCAGCATTTT.